The clone carrying this T cell receptor beta chain came up a few times. Its antigen is still unknown. Extraction and reverse transcription of RNA yielded cDNA as the sequencing template. Libraries were prepared by immunoSEQ multiplex PCR; TCRdb keeps only in-frame clonotypes and omits some of them. The data show approximately 280,000 clones, with nearly 60% seen just once and around 1.7% held by the top ten. These data are taken from a study of CD8+ T cells in alopecia areata. About the study: Treated patients took oral tofacitinib at 5 to 10 mg twice daily. Study-level points and caveats: Within the top 100, expanded CD8+ clones significantly decreased with tofacitinib, as did scalp clonality. Because one nonresponder was included, the link of baseline CD8+ expansion to response is considered uncertain.

Germline-derived CDR1 and CDR2 are KGHSH and LQKENI. The CDR3 spans 15 residues. V was clipped by 5 bases and J by 2 bases, with 16 bases between them. Treatment specified: oral pan-JAK inhibitor, 5-10 mg twice daily. Punch biopsies of lesional scalp, plus peripheral blood, were taken from alopecia areata patients. The material sequenced was CD4+ T cells sorted from blood, taken at week 24, from a patient treated with tofacitinib. The TCR sequence derives from a human donor with alopecia areata. V usage is TRBV18 and J usage is TRBJ2-7; a possible D gene is TRBD2 (7 bases). The CDR3: CASSGGSGGPYEQYF. The CDR3 DNA reads TGTGCCAGCTCAGGGGGTTCCGGGGGGCCCTACGAGCAGTACTTC.